These 30 T cell receptor beta chains came from one sample sequenced in a study of immune evolution from preneoplasia to lung adenocarcinoma. Data came from immunoSEQ multiplex PCR; TCRdb stores just in-frame clones and leaves some out. The data contain tens of thousands of clones, roughly 80% of them singletons. The sample comprised FFPE invasive lung adenocarcinoma tissue. These receptors all come from a person between 55 and 69 years old with lung adenocarcinoma.

V is TRBV11-3 and J is TRBJ2-2; 9 nucleotides match TRBD1. CDR1 and CDR2 from the germline V gene are SGHNT and YENEEA. The CDR3 loop spans 15 amino acids. V lost 5 bases to trimming and J lost 4 bases; unmatched junction nucleotides: 5. As DNA, the CDR3 is TGTGCCAGCAGCGCACAGGGGGCGGGCACCGGGGAGCTGTTTTTT. Its translation: CASSAQGAGTGELFF.

The chain has TRBV7-2 and TRBJ2-1, with D possibly TRBD1 on 6 matching bases. CDR1 is SGHTA and CDR2 is FQGNSA in the germline V gene. Deletions cut 5 bases from V and 2 bases from J, with 10 bases between. The CDR3 covers 14 residues. CDR3 in amino acids: CASSRTATYNEQFF. The CDR3 DNA reads as TGTGCCAGCAGCCGGACAGCCACCTACAATGAGCAGTTCTTC.

The chain employs TRBV30 and TRBJ1-1, with D possibly matching TRBD1 (6 bases). The CDR3 extends over 14 amino acids. Trimming stripped 2 bases from V and 0 bases from J, with 10 bases between. The V gene's germline CDR1 is GTSNPN and CDR2 SVGIG (reference sequence). CDR3 protein: CAWSRDTLNTEAFF. In nucleotides, the CDR3 is TGTGCCTGGAGTAGGGACACCCTGAACACTGAAGCTTTCTTT.

This clone was counted only a few times. CDR3 protein: CASSLTGGWYNEQFF. In DNA, the CDR3 is TGTGCCAGCAGCCTTACAGGGGGCTGGTACAATGAGCAGTTCTTC. The chain employs TRBV5-4 and TRBJ2-1; 9 bases align to TRBD1. Germline CDR1 reads SGHNT; CDR2 reads YYREEE (reference sequence). With 4 bases clipped from V and 4 bases from J, the junction kept 6 bases outside the gene matches. The CDR3 is 15 residues long.

Here the CDR3 DNA reads TGTGCCAGCAGCTCTCACAGGGGGGATGAAAAACTGTTTTTT. It translates to CASSSHRGDEKLFF. This chain uses TRBV7-9 with TRBJ1-4, with TRBD1 matching over 8 bases. The V gene end was trimmed by 4 bases and the J gene end by 6 bases; junction bases not matched to a gene: 4. The germline gives CDR1 SEHNR, CDR2 FQNEAQ (reference sequence). The CDR3 length is 14 residues.

V is TRBV19 and J is TRBJ2-2, with unresolved D. Germline V gives CDR1 LNHDA, CDR2 SQIVND (reference sequence). V lost 3 bases to trimming and J lost 1 base, with 12 bases between them. This CDR3 contains 16 residues. The CDR3 nucleotides are TGTGCCAGTAGTATCTTTTTTACCGGGAACACCGGGGAGCTGTTTTTT. Amino acid sequence: CASSIFFTGNTGELFF.

The V call is TRBV7-9, the J call TRBJ2-5; 11 nucleotides align to TRBD2. Trimming removed 2 bases from V and 4 bases from J; junction bases left unmatched: 0. CDR3 length: 14 residues. Germline V gives CDR1 SEHNR, CDR2 FQNEAQ (reference sequence). The chain's CDR3 is CASSLTSGRETQYF. The CDR3 region has the DNA TGTGCCAGCAGCTTAACTAGCGGGAGAGAGACCCAGTACTTC.

The rearrangement joins TRBV6-1 to TRBJ1-1; 7 bases are a match to TRBD1. The trim removed 5 bases at V and 8 bases at J, leaving 8 bases unmatched. This CDR3 is 13 amino acids long. CDR1 and CDR2 from the germline V gene are MNHNS and SASEGT. The chain's CDR3 is CASSFRRDSEAFF. Written as DNA, the CDR3 is TGTGCCAGCAGTTTCCGCAGGGACAGCGAAGCTTTCTTT.

The chain recombines TRBV21-1 with TRBJ1-1; TRBD1 is taken as the D call from the table, unchecked against the DNA. TRBV21-1 counts as a pseudogene. This CDR3 has 16 residues. Here the CDR3 reads CASSKVDRGANTEAFF. Written as DNA, the CDR3 is TGTGCCAGCAGCAAAGTGGACAGGGGTGCGAACACTGAAGCTTTCTTT.

The chain links TRBV5-1 to TRBJ2-1; 7 bases agree with TRBD1. Trimming at V came to 2 bases and at J to 4 bases, leaving 6 bases not matched to a gene. This CDR3 contains 15 residues. The germline V gene encodes CDR1 SGHRS and CDR2 YFSETQ. This chain's CDR3 is CASSLVQGVYNEQFF. DNA for the CDR3: TGCGCCAGCAGCTTAGTGCAGGGGGTTTACAATGAGCAGTTCTTC.

The rearrangement uses TRBV29-1 and TRBJ2-1; D call uncertain. The germline CDR1 and CDR2 sequences are SQVTM and ANQGSEA. Trimming took 7 bases from V and 3 from J, leaving 13 bases between them. The CDR3 spans 13 residues. The CDR3 DNA sequence: TGCAGCGCGTGGACGGCCAGCTACAATGAGCAGTTCTTC. Its translation is CSAWTASYNEQFF.

The chain combines TRBV27 with TRBJ2-5; D is perhaps TRBD2 (6 bases). The CDR3 runs 12 residues. Trimming took 6 bases from V and 5 from J, leaving 10 bases between them. Germline CDR1 is MNHEY and CDR2 is SMNVEV (reference sequence). CDR3 amino acids: CASSSREETQYF. For the CDR3, the DNA is TGTGCCAGCAGCTCCCGGGAGGAGACCCAGTACTTC.

Sample share makes this clone medium-sized. The V call is TRBV5-6, the J call TRBJ2-5; 12 bases agree with TRBD2. The germline gives CDR1 SGHDT, CDR2 YYEEEE. V shed 3 bases and J 1 base; nucleotides not matched to a gene: 4. The CDR3 spans 16 residues. The CDR3 loop is CASSYSGLAGQETQYF. The CDR3 DNA is TGTGCCAGCAGCTATTCGGGACTAGCGGGCCAAGAGACCCAGTACTTC.

V is TRBV20-1 and J is TRBJ2-4; maybe TRBD2 (6 bases). This CDR3 spans 11 amino acids. CDR1 and CDR2 from the germline V gene are DFQATT and SNEGSKA (reference sequence). With 5 bases removed from V and 9 bases from J, the gap between germline ends came to 11 bases. CDR3 residues: CSAGAGGIQYF. The CDR3 bases are TGCAGTGCTGGCGCCGGGGGCATTCAGTACTTC.

The CDR3 sequence is CASSSSSSGFDEAFF. The CDR3 nucleotides read TGTGCCAGCAGCTCCTCATCCTCAGGGTTCGATGAAGCTTTCTTT. The chain couples TRBV13 to TRBJ1-1; D perhaps matches TRBD1 (5 bases). V lost 4 bases, J lost 7 bases, and 19 bases lay in between. From germline, CDR1 is PRHDT and CDR2 FYEKMQ (reference sequence). This CDR3 is built from 15 residues.

V usage is TRBV6-1 and J usage is TRBJ1-5, with 7 positions matching TRBD1. Germline-derived CDR1 and CDR2 are MNHNS and SASEGT. This CDR3 is 13 amino acids long. V dropped 6 bases and J dropped 4; count of bases not matched to a gene: 3. This chain's CDR3 is CASRDRANQPQHF. In DNA form, the CDR3 reads TGTGCCAGCAGAGACAGGGCTAATCAGCCCCAGCATTTT.

The gene calls are TRBV9 and TRBJ2-3; a possible D gene is TRBD1 (6 bases). V lost 3 bases, J lost 0 bases, and 8 bases lay in between. The CDR3 is 14 amino acids. The germline gives CDR1 SGDLS, CDR2 YYNGEE. The CDR3 loop reads CASSEDRSTDTQYF. DNA for the CDR3: TGTGCCAGCAGCGAGGACAGAAGCACAGATACGCAGTATTTT.

The rearrangement links TRBV5-1 to TRBJ2-3; D possibly matches TRBD1 or TRBD2 (6 bases each). V was trimmed by 2 bases and J by 4 bases, leaving 14 bases between them. This CDR3 is 15 amino acids long. Germline V gene lookup returns CDR1 SGHRS and CDR2 YFSETQ. CDR3 nucleotide sequence: TGCGCCAGCAGCTTCGGAGGGGGTGAAGCAGATACGCAGTATTTT. Translation: CASSFGGGEADTQYF.

This clone occurred once. The CDR3 is CASSSPGLAGDEQFF. CDR3 in DNA: TGTGCCAGCAGCTCGCCGGGACTAGCGGGAGATGAGCAGTTCTTC. The V gene is TRBV7-9, the J gene TRBJ2-1, with 14 bases fitting TRBD2. The germline V gene encodes CDR1 SEHNR and CDR2 FQNEAQ (reference sequence). V lost 4 bases and J lost 8; bases outside the gene matches: 4. The CDR3 has 15 amino acids.

The rearrangement joins TRBV23-1 to TRBJ1-5; D is unclear. TRBV23-1 is an open reading frame whose function is uncertain. The CDR3 consists of 14 residues. V was shortened by 5 bases and J by 6 bases, with 14 bases between the two germline ends. The CDR3 loop reads CASSSRLIGQPQHF. CDR3 DNA sequence: TGCGCCAGCAGTTCGAGGTTGATCGGTCAGCCCCAGCATTTT.

The chain links TRBV7-9 to TRBJ2-5; D is unresolved. The germline V gene has CDR1 SEHNR and CDR2 FQNEAQ (reference sequence). This CDR3 comprises 12 residues. Deletions cut 0 bases from V and 2 bases from J, with 1 base between. CDR3 in DNA: TGTGCCAGCAGCTTAGCGCAAGAGACCCAGTACTTC. Its protein product is CASSLAQETQYF.

The CDR3, as DNA: TGTGCCAGCAGCTTAAGTCGGGAGCAAAATGAGCAGTTCTTC. As protein: CASSLSREQNEQFF. This rearrangement joins TRBV7-2 to TRBJ2-1, with a tentative D call TRBD2 (6 bases). V was cut by 2 bases and J by 7 bases, with 12 bases left in between. CDR1 is SGHTA and CDR2 is FQGNSA in the germline V gene. The CDR3 is 14 residues long.

This clone appeared a few times. The chain combines TRBV5-1 with TRBJ2-5, with D unclear. V was pared by 1 base and J by 3 bases, with 7 bases between. The CDR3 consists of 13 residues. Germline V gene lookup returns CDR1 SGHRS and CDR2 YFSETQ. The CDR3 DNA reads as TGCGCCAGCAGCTTGTTAGGGAAAGAGACCCAGTACTTC. Amino acids: CASSLLGKETQYF.

The chain combines TRBV7-9 with TRBJ2-4; TRBD2 aligns across 13 bases. The V segment lost 5 bases and the J segment 5 bases; nucleotides outside the gene matches: 6. The germline V gene encodes CDR1 SEHNR and CDR2 FQNEAQ (reference sequence). This CDR3 is built from 16 residues. DNA for the CDR3: TGTGCCAGCAGCCTCGGGACTAGCGGGGCCCAAAACATTCAGTACTTC. Amino acid sequence: CASSLGTSGAQNIQYF.

The chain recombines TRBV28 with TRBJ2-4; the match to TRBD1 covers 7 bases. CDR3 length equals 16 residues. Looked up from germline, CDR1 is MDHEN and CDR2 is SYDVKM. J gave up 0 bases and V 5 bases, and 7 bases lay outside the gene matches. In DNA, the CDR3 is TGTGCCAGCAGTCAGGGACAGTTGCTAGCCAAAAACATTCAGTACTTC. Translation: CASSQGQLLAKNIQYF.

This chain joins TRBV15 and TRBJ2-1; D is possibly TRBD2 (6 bases). CDR1 is LNHNV, CDR2 YYDKDF, per germline (reference sequence). The CDR3 extends over 14 amino acids. V was shortened by 1 base and J by 9 bases, with 13 bases between the two germline ends. DNA of the CDR3: TGTGCCACCAGCAGAGTGGGGGGAGTGAGTGAGCAGTTCTTC. It yields the protein CATSRVGGVSEQFF.

The genes are TRBV27 and TRBJ2-7; 12 nucleotides align to TRBD1. V was clipped by 6 bases and J by 7 bases; unmatched bases: 7. The CDR3 totals 14 residues. Per the germline V gene, CDR1 is MNHEY and CDR2 is SMNVEV (reference sequence). CDR3 sequence reads: CASRPRDRGREQYF. For the CDR3, the DNA is TGTGCCAGCAGGCCCCGGGACAGGGGGCGAGAGCAGTACTTC.

The chain recombines TRBV29-1 with TRBJ2-1; 10 positions match TRBD2. Trimming cost V 6 bases and J 7 bases; bases outside gene matches: 9. Germline CDR1 and CDR2: SQVTM and ANQGSEA. The CDR3 contains 14 residues. This CDR3 reads CSVLSGRAGNEQFF. The CDR3 DNA is TGCAGCGTCCTCAGCGGGAGGGCGGGGAATGAGCAGTTCTTC.

This sequence joins TRBV7-2 and TRBJ2-6; TRBD1 is a possible D gene (5 bases). Germline V gene sequence: CDR1 SGHTA, CDR2 FQGNSA. V was clipped by 0 bases and J by 2 bases, with 5 bases between them. This CDR3 contains 15 residues. CDR3 sequence reads: CASSLAGAGANVLTF. CDR3 DNA sequence: TGTGCCAGCAGCTTAGCAGGGGCTGGGGCCAACGTCCTGACTTTC.

V usage is TRBV4-2 and J usage is TRBJ1-1, with D hard to call. CDR3 length equals 15 residues. Per the germline V gene, CDR1 is LGHNA and CDR2 is YNFKEQ. V gave up 4 bases and J gave up 1 base, with 13 bases separating them. CDR3 sequence: CASSLRMAENTEAFF. CDR3 in DNA: TGTGCCAGCAGCCTCCGCATGGCCGAGAACACTGAAGCTTTCTTT.